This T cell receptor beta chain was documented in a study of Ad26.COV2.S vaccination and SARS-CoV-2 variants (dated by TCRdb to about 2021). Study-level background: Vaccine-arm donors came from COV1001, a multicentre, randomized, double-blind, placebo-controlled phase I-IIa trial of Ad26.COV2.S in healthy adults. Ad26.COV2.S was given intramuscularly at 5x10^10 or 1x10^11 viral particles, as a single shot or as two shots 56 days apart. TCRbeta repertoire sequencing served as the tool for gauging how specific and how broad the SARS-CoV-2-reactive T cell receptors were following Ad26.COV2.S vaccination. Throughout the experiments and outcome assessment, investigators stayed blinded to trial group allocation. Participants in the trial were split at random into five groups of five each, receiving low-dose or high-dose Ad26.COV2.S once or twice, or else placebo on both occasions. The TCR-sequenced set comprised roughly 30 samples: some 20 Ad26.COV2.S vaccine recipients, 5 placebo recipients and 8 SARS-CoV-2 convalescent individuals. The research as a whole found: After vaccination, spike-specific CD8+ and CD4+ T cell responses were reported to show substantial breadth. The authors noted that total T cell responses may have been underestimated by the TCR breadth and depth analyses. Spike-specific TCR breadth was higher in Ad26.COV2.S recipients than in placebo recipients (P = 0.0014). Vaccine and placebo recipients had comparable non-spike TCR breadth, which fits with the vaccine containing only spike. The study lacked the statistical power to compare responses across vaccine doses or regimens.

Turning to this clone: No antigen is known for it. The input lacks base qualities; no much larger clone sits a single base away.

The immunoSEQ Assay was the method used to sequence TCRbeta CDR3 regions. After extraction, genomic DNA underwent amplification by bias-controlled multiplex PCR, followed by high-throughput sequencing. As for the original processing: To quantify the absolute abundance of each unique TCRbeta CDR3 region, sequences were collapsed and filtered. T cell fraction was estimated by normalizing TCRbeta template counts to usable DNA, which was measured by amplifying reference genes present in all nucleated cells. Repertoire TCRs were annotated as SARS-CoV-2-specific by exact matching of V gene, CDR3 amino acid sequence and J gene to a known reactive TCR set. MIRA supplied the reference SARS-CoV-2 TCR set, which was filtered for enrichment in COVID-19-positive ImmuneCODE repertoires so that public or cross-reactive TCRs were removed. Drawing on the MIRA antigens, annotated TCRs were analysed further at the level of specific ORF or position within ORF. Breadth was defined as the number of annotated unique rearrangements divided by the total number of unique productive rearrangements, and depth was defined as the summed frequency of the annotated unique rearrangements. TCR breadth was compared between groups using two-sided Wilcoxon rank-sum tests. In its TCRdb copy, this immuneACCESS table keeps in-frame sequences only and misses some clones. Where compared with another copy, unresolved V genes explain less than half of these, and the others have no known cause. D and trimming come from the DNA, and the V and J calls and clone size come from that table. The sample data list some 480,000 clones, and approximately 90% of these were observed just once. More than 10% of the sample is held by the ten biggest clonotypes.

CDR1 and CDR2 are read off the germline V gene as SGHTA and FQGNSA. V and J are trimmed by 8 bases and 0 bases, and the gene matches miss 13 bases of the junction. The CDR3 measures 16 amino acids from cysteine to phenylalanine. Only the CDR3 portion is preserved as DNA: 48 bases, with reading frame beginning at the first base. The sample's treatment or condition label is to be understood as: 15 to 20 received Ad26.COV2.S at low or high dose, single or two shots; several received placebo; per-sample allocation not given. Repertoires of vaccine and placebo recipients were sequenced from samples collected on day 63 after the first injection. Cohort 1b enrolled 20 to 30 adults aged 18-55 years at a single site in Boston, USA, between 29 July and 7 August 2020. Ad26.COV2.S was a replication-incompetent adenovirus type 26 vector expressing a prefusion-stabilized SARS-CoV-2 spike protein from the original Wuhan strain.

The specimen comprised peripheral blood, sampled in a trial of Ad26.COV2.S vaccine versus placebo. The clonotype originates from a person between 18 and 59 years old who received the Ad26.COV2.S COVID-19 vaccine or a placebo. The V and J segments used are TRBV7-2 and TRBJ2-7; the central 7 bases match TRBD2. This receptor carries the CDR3 CASGGGRGVPSYEQYF. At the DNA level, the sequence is TGTGCCAGCGGCGGGGGTCGGGGGGTACCCTCCTACGAGCAGTACTTC.